This T cell receptor (beta chain) was documented in a study of control samples from healthy donors and cancer patients. This clone was counted a few times. Sequencing was performed with immunoSEQ multiplex PCR; in TCRdb, only in-frame clones are kept and a portion is missing. The table has 100,000 to 120,000 clones, roughly 90% seen once. The length of the CDR3 is 15 residues. The germline gives CDR1 SGHAT, CDR2 FQNNGV. J gave up 6 bases and V 0 bases, and 2 bases lay outside the gene matches. The sequence was obtained from a woman aged 55-69 years with lung cancer. Specimen: PBMCs. The V gene is TRBV11-2, the J gene TRBJ1-4, with TRBD1 matching 9 bases. Written as DNA, the CDR3 is TGTGCCAGCAGCTTAGAAGGACAGGGGTATGAAAAACTGTTTTTT. It encodes CASSLEGQGYEKLFF.